This T cell receptor (beta chain) comes out of a study of shared clonotypes between healthy human individuals. Some clones are missing from TCRdb's copy, which holds only in-frame ones; the method was immunoSEQ multiplex PCR. The repertoire holds about 2,200,000 clones, with about 92% as singletons. Cells designated naive CD8 were CD45RO-negative and were positively selected for CCR7, with terminally differentiated effector memory CD45RA+ cells excluded. The CDR3 covers 15 residues. CDR1 is SGHDT, CDR2 YYEEEE, per germline. Losses at the gene ends were 0 bases for V and 6 bases for J; bases not matched to a gene: 5.

The clonotype comes from a man between 18 and 29 years old in good health. Some clones in this sample may be carry-over from other donors' samples. The rearrangement links TRBV5-6 to TRBJ2-1; TRBD2 matches at 8 bases. The sample comprised naive CD8+ T cells from PBMCs. For the CDR3, the DNA is TGTGCCAGCAGCTTGGGATTCGGGAGGGCCAATGAGCAGTTCTTC. It encodes CASSLGFGRANEQFF.